This T cell receptor beta chain was documented in a study of lymphopenia after photon versus proton radiotherapy. Method: immunoSEQ multiplex PCR; TCRdb's copy keeps in-frame clones and lacks some. The sample yields about 65,000 clones, 80% to 90% seen once. Germline CDR1 MGHRA, CDR2 YSYEKL. CDR3 size: 21 residues. The trim removed 4 bases at V and 3 bases at J, leaving 23 bases unmatched. The rearrangement uses TRBV4-1 and TRBJ1-4; 7 bases are shared with TRBD1. The origin of this receptor is an elderly man with esophageal cancer. Sequenced here: peripheral blood, sampled from a patient treated with proton-based radiotherapy. The CDR3: CASSLGRGTVPSKLANEKLFF. The CDR3 DNA is TGCGCCAGCAGCCTAGGAAGGGGGACAGTCCCCAGTAAACTCGCTAATGAAAAACTGTTTTTT.